This T cell receptor beta chain was profiled in a study of neurological immune-mediated disorders. TCRdb re-analysed the 5' RACE reads in MiXCR, keeping a single row per CDR3 protein. The profile covers 35,000 to 40,000 distinct CDR3 sequences, with about 9.9% appearing a single time and over 3.5% taken by the ten largest. This CDR3 is 15 amino acids long. From germline, CDR1 is SEHNR and CDR2 FQNEAQ (reference sequence). V lost 5 bases, J lost 3 bases, and 4 bases stayed unmatched. This clonotype was picked up many times. Sequencing was performed on CD4+ T cells from blood. V and J are TRBV7-9 and TRBJ2-1, with TRBD1 identical over 10 bases. The clonotype comes from a woman aged 25 to 45 with HTLV-1-associated myelopathy (HAM/TSP). The CDR3 sequence is CASSRGQGNYNEQFF. The CDR3 DNA is TGTGCCAGCAGCCGGGGACAGGGGAACTACAATGAGCAGTTCTTC.